The clone carrying this TCR beta chain has at least ten counts. Antigen specificity is unknown. This sample stems from a study of Graves' ophthalmopathy and Graves' hyperthyroidism. Study-level background: The study drew peripheral blood at initial diagnosis, before any treatment.

RNA transcripts provided the template for amplifying TCR beta CDR3 regions. A first-round RT-PCR used HTBI primers, followed by a second-round multiplex PCR. Via MiXCR, TCRdb re-called the multiplex PCR reads, giving one row per CDR3 protein. Found here are about 660,000 distinct CDR3 sequences, just over 40% of them singletons; the top ten hold 2.5% to 3.5%. Ophthalmopathy donors' eye disease showed moderate-to-severe activity, CAS of at least 3, NOSPECS of at least 4 and duration under 3 months. Fresh peripheral blood (less than 11 ml) yielded the PBMCs. Findings of the study overall: In predicting ophthalmopathy progression, the model reached approximately 70% sensitivity and about 73% specificity.

The TCR comes from an adult man with Graves' ophthalmopathy. Sequenced sample: peripheral blood.

Written as DNA, the CDR3 is TGTGCCAGCAGCGTAGAGACAGGGCCAACCTACGAGCAGTACTTC. Translation gives CASSVETGPTYEQYF. This chain joins TRBV9 and TRBJ2-7; 7 bases agree with TRBD1. The CDR3 runs to 15 residues. Germline V gene sequence: CDR1 SGDLS, CDR2 YYNGEE. After removal of 0 bases from V and 2 bases from J, the junction contained 5 bases not matched to a gene. Drawing the rest from reference TRBV9 and TRBJ2-7, the complete variable domain is DSGVTQTPKHLITATGQRVTLRCSPRSGDLSVYWYQQSLDQGLQFLIQYYNGEERAKGNILERFSAQQFPDLHSELNLSSLELGDSALYFCASSVETGPTYEQYFGPGTRLTVT.